This T cell receptor (beta chain) was profiled in a study of blood T cells in healthy people across ages. Overall study: There was about one barcoded beta molecule captured by template switching per two T cells.

Trimming removed 3 bases from V and 9 bases from J, with 15 bases in between. This CDR3 contains 14 residues. The germline CDR1 and CDR2 sequences are ENHRY and SYGVKD. Combining a sample-barcoded 5' primer with a J-beta primer mix, a second PCR ran for roughly 6 to 11 cycles. A 12-random-nucleotide template-switch adaptor tagged each cDNA molecule. TCRdb redid the calling of the 5' RACE reads with MiXCR, one entry per CDR3 protein. The table includes 600,000 to 650,000 distinct CDR3 sequences, roughly 50% detected once. Overall study findings and caveats: The lack of PBMC sorting stopped any conclusive naive versus antigen-experienced comparison. Aged donors had fewer naive CD4+ cells and lower diversity than long-lived donors.

Of note for this clonotype: No antigen is known for it.

Material: blood. The TCR sequence derives from a man in his fifties or sixties in good health. This chain links TRBV10-3 with TRBJ2-1, with D possibly being TRBD1 (6 bases). This chain's CDR3 is CAISEGQGKGEQFF. The CDR3 DNA is TGTGCCATCAGTGAAGGTCAGGGGAAGGGTGAGCAGTTCTTC.